The 15 T cell receptor beta chains below come from one sample, sequenced in a study of blood T cell repertoires in COVID-19. TCRdb's copy holds only in-frame clones and misses some; the assay was immunoSEQ multiplex PCR. Of 100,000 to 150,000 clones in the sample, approximately 90% were seen once. Sequencing was carried out using peripheral blood. The source of these receptors is a man between 60 and 70 years old with COVID-19, enrolled during active disease.

The CDR3 region is CAWSASLSDTQYF. Written as DNA, the CDR3 is TGTGCCTGGAGTGCGTCCTTGTCAGATACGCAGTATTTT. The V and J genes are TRBV30 and TRBJ2-3; D remains ambiguous. Germline V CDR1 and CDR2: GTSNPN, SVGIG (reference sequence). Between the trimmed V and J ends, which lost 1 base and 4 bases, there was a span of 9 bases. The CDR3 spans 13 residues.

The J gene is TRBJ1-1, the V gene TRBV6-6; 8 bases match TRBD1. This CDR3 has 13 residues. Trimming took 8 bases from V and 4 from J; bases not matched to a gene: 6. The germline CDR1 and CDR2 sequences are MNHNY and SVGAGI (reference sequence). The CDR3 DNA follows: TGTGCCAGCTGGAGACAGGGGACCACTGAAGCTTTCTTT. Residues: CASWRQGTTEAFF.

This clone was observed a handful of times. The gene calls are TRBV5-1 and TRBJ2-3; D possibly corresponds to TRBD1 (6 bases). The CDR3 totals 15 residues. Germline values: CDR1 SGHRS, CDR2 YFSETQ. V lost 7 bases and J lost 3, with 18 bases in between. The chain's CDR3 is CASWGTGSDTDTQYF. Here the CDR3 DNA reads TGCGCCAGCTGGGGAACAGGGTCAGATACAGATACGCAGTATTTT. Supplemented by reference TRBV5-1 and TRBJ2-3, the full variable domain reads KAGVTQTPRYLIKTRGQQVTLSCSPISGHRSVSWYQQTPGQGLQFLFEYFSETQRNKGNFPGRFSGRQFSNSRSEMNVSTLELGDSALYLCASWGTGSDTDTQYFGPGTRLTVL.

The rearrangement joins TRBV19 to TRBJ2-5; TRBD2 might be the D (7 bases). Trimming removed 5 bases from V and 4 bases from J, with 17 bases in between. This CDR3 region has 15 residues. Per germline, CDR1 LNHDA and CDR2 SQIVND (reference sequence). CDR3: CASSEGGHRVETQYF. The CDR3 DNA sequence: TGTGCCAGTAGTGAGGGGGGGCACCGGGTAGAGACCCAGTACTTC.

This sequence joins TRBV4-2 and TRBJ1-6, with D possibly matching TRBD1 (5 bases). CDR3 length equals 15 residues. CDR1 and CDR2 (germline): LGHNA, YNFKEQ. Trimming stripped 1 base from V and 9 bases from J, with 13 bases between. The chain's CDR3 is CASSQGQGLASPLHF. For the CDR3, the DNA is TGTGCCAGCAGCCAAGGTCAGGGATTGGCTTCACCCCTCCACTTT.

In this sample, this clone turned up once. The rearrangement uses TRBV6-5 and TRBJ1-2; 9 nucleotides agree with TRBD1. This CDR3 region has 13 residues. Germline assignment: CDR1 MNHEY and CDR2 SVGAGI. V trimming: 7 bases; J trimming: 4 bases; junction bases outside the gene matches: 4. CDR3 nucleotide sequence: TGTGCCAGCAACCCGACAGGGGGCTATGGCTACACCTTC. It is translated as CASNPTGGYGYTF.

This clone was recorded once. The genes are TRBV5-1 and TRBJ2-1; D ambiguous. Trimming cost V 0 bases and J 2 bases, with 12 bases left between them. The CDR3 runs 16 residues. The V gene's germline CDR1 is SGHRS and CDR2 YFSETQ. The CDR3 is CASSLGLTTPYNEQFF. The DNA of the CDR3 is TGCGCCAGCAGCTTGGGTTTGACAACTCCCTACAATGAGCAGTTCTTC.

V usage is TRBV19 and J usage is TRBJ2-5; D may be TRBD1 (6 bases). The V end was cut by 4 bases, the J end by 5 bases, with 8 bases between. The germline CDR1 and CDR2 sequences are LNHDA and SQIVND (reference sequence). The length of the CDR3 is 12 residues. DNA for the CDR3: TGTGCCAGTAGTACTCAGGGGGAGACCCAGTACTTC. As protein: CASSTQGETQYF.

The chain has TRBV28 and TRBJ1-4, with 7 bases lining up with TRBD1. From germline, CDR1 is MDHEN and CDR2 SYDVKM. V trimming: 7 bases; J trimming: 3 bases; junction bases outside the gene matches: 8. CDR3 length: 15 amino acids. CDR3 sequence: CASTVSGTANEKLFF. The DNA of the CDR3 is TGTGCCAGCACCGTTTCCGGGACAGCTAATGAAAAACTGTTTTTT. The full variable domain, in which reference TRBV28 and TRBJ1-4 provide the parts outside the CDR3, is DVKVTQSSRYLVKRTGEKVFLECVQDMDHENMFWYRQDPGLGLRLIYFSYDVKMKEKGDIPEGYSVSREKKERFSLILESASTNQTSMYLCASTVSGTANEKLFFGSGTQLSVL.

This clone came up once. The chain recombines TRBV6-2 or TRBV6-3 with TRBJ2-5; a weak D match, TRBD2 (6 bases). V shed 6 bases and J shed 5 bases, with 13 bases lying between them. Germline V gene lookup returns CDR1 MNHEY and CDR2 SVGEGT. This CDR3 has 13 residues. The CDR3 reads CASSPNRGETQYF. DNA for the CDR3: TGTGCCAGCAGCCCAAACCGGGGGGAGACCCAGTACTTC.

The chain carries TRBV5-4 and TRBJ2-5, with 9 bases aligning to TRBD1. The CDR3 has 14 residues. Germline-derived CDR1 and CDR2 are SGHNT and YYREEE (reference sequence). The junction had 3 bases not matched to a gene; V was cut back by 4 bases and J by 2 bases. CDR3 DNA: TGTGCCAGCAGCCGCGACAGGGGGCAAGAGACCCAGTACTTC. Translation: CASSRDRGQETQYF.

The table lists this clone with a count of one. The chain is built from TRBV2 and TRBJ1-2; perhaps TRBD1 as D (5 bases). Germline values: CDR1 SNHLY, CDR2 FYNNEI. This CDR3 comprises 14 residues. Between the trimmed V and J ends, which lost 3 bases and 8 bases, there was a span of 16 bases. The CDR3 sequence is CASSDGDSFGGYTF. For the CDR3, the DNA is TGTGCCAGCAGTGACGGAGACAGCTTTGGAGGCTACACCTTC.

The V call is TRBV6-6, the J call TRBJ2-7, with a tentative D call TRBD1 (5 bases). This CDR3 spans 15 amino acids. Trimming cost V 7 bases and J 0 bases, with 16 bases left between them. Germline V gene lookup returns CDR1 MNHNY and CDR2 SVGAGI (reference sequence). The CDR3 spells CASTLGAISSYEQYF. CDR3 coding DNA: TGTGCCAGCACCCTAGGGGCTATAAGCTCCTACGAGCAGTACTTC.

The V and J genes are TRBV9 and TRBJ1-3; a weak D match, TRBD1 (6 bases). V was trimmed by 0 bases and J by 0 bases, leaving 10 bases between them. The CDR3 is 16 amino acids. The V gene's germline CDR1 is SGDLS and CDR2 YYNGEE. The CDR3 DNA reads as TGTGCCAGCAGCGTAGAGGTCAGGGGCTCTGGAAACACCATATATTTT. As protein: CASSVEVRGSGNTIYF.

The chain combines TRBV5-4 with TRBJ2-1; D is perhaps TRBD2 (7 bases). This CDR3 spans 15 amino acids. CDR1 is SGHNT, CDR2 YYREEE, per germline (reference sequence). V lost 5 bases to trimming and J lost 8 bases, with 20 bases between them. Here the CDR3 DNA reads TGTGCCAGCAGGTCCGACGTGGGGGGGGCGTATGAGCAGTTCTTC. Protein sequence: CASRSDVGGAYEQFF.